This entry lists 13 T cell receptor beta chains sequenced from one sample in a study of T cells in narcolepsy. Only in-frame clones appear in the TCRdb table, and some are missing; sequencing was by immunoSEQ multiplex PCR. The table lists over 30,000 clones, approximately 86% of them singletons, with 0.83% in the top ten. The source material was CD45RA- memory CD4+ T cells from PBMCs. The source of these receptors is a human donor with narcolepsy.

The rearrangement uses TRBV7-3 and TRBJ1-4; possible D gene TRBD1, 6 bases. Trimming removed 5 bases from V and 8 bases from J, with 12 bases in between. The CDR3 contains 13 residues. The germline V gene has CDR1 SGHTA and CDR2 FQGTGA. In DNA, the CDR3 is TGTGCCAGCAGCCAGGGGCGCGGGGAAAAACTGTTTTTT. Translating it yields CASSQGRGEKLFF.

V and J are TRBV11-2 and TRBJ2-7; no firm D call. The length of the CDR3 is 15 residues. Germline V gives CDR1 SGHAT, CDR2 FQNNGV. V lost 1 base to trimming and J lost 2 bases, with 12 bases between them. CDR3 nucleotides: TGTGCCAGCAGCTTAGCTGTGGGCGGCACCTACGAGCAGTACTTC. This translates into CASSLAVGGTYEQYF.

The J gene is TRBJ2-3, the V gene TRBV7-3, with a tentative D call TRBD2 (5 bases). This CDR3 contains 14 residues. The germline V gene has CDR1 SGHTA and CDR2 FQGTGA. Trimming removed 1 base from V and 6 bases from J, with 11 bases in between. Here the CDR3 reads CASSLSGRRDTQYF. CDR3 sequence (DNA): TGTGCCAGCAGCTTAAGTGGGAGAAGGGATACGCAGTATTTT.

The genes are TRBV21-1 and TRBJ1-1; the D call in the table, TRBD1, was not verified against the DNA. TRBV21-1 corresponds to a pseudogene. The CDR3 is made up of 13 amino acids. CDR3 residues: CASSKGTGTEAFF. The CDR3 DNA sequence: TGTGCCAGCAGCAAAGGAACAGGCACTGAAGCTTTCTTT.

This chain connects TRBV2 to TRBJ1-2, with D perhaps TRBD1 (5 bases). V lost 6 bases and J lost 7, with 21 bases in between. The CDR3 is 15 amino acids. Germline CDR1 SNHLY, CDR2 FYNNEI. The CDR3 spells CASSDQRVGQGGYTF. DNA of the CDR3: TGTGCCAGCAGCGACCAAAGGGTGGGGCAGGGTGGCTACACCTTC.

The rearrangement uses TRBV29-1 and TRBJ2-1; 8 nucleotides agree with TRBD2. In germline, CDR1 is SQVTM, CDR2 ANQGSEA. With V trimmed by 1 base and J by 2 bases, 4 bases remained unmatched. The CDR3 is 15 residues long. CDR3 DNA: TGCAGCGTTGAAGTCCGGGGGGGACCCTACAATGAGCAGTTCTTC. This translates into CSVEVRGGPYNEQFF.

The V gene is TRBV4-3, the J gene TRBJ2-5; 8 positions agree with TRBD2. Per germline, CDR1 LGHNA and CDR2 YSLEER. Trimming at V came to 3 bases and at J to 2 bases, leaving 5 bases not matched to a gene. CDR3 size: 15 residues. This CDR3 is CASSHSGGVQETQYF. CDR3 DNA: TGCGCCAGCAGCCACAGCGGGGGCGTACAAGAGACCCAGTACTTC.

This rearrangement joins TRBV5-3 to TRBJ1-4; the match to TRBD1 covers 8 bases. TRBV5-3 carries the ORF label, with uncertain function. Unmatched junction bases numbered 4, after V lost 3 bases and J lost 0 bases. The CDR3 sequence is 16 residues long. This CDR3 is CARSSRDRTTNEKLFF. CDR3 DNA sequence: TGTGCCAGAAGCTCCCGGGACAGGACAACTAATGAAAAACTGTTTTTT.

The sample holds a few counts of this clone. The J gene is TRBJ2-3, the V gene TRBV6-6; the D is unclear. This CDR3 comprises 11 residues. CDR1 and CDR2 (germline): MNHNY, SVGAGI (reference sequence). Trimming took off 2 bases at V and 9 bases at J, with 6 bases between the two ends. The chain's CDR3 is CASSYKETQYF. CDR3 coding DNA: TGTGCCAGCAGTTACAAGGAGACGCAGTATTTT.

This clone was seen more than once but under ten times. The chain uses TRBV21-1 and TRBJ2-1; the table's D call of TRBD1 was not tested on the DNA. TRBV21-1 is a pseudogene locus. The CDR3 totals 12 residues. The CDR3 region has the DNA TGTGCCAGCAGCAAAGATCCACAAGAGCAGTTCTTC. It specifies CASSKDPQEQFF.

The chain uses TRBV28 and TRBJ2-7; possibly TRBD1 for D (5 bases). The CDR3 extends over 15 amino acids. Trimming removed 5 bases from V and 3 bases from J, with 17 bases in between. CDR1 is MDHEN and CDR2 is SYDVKM in the germline V gene. The CDR3: CASSPSLGLLYEQYF. The CDR3 coding sequence is TGTGCCAGCAGTCCGAGCTTGGGGCTCCTCTACGAGCAGTACTTC. The variable domain in full, with the rest retrieved from reference TRBV28 and TRBJ2-7, is DVKVTQSSRYLVKRTGEKVFLECVQDMDHENMFWYRQDPGLGLRLIYFSYDVKMKEKGDIPEGYSVSREKKERFSLILESASTNQTSMYLCASSPSLGLLYEQYFGPGTRLTVT.

This chain joins TRBV5-1 and TRBJ1-1; D remains ambiguous. The CDR3 is made up of 17 amino acids. The germline V and J ends were trimmed by 0 bases and 0 bases, with 15 bases remaining between them. Germline loops: CDR1 SGHRS, CDR2 YFSETQ. The CDR3: CASSLEHMRRVNTEAFF. In DNA form, the CDR3 reads TGCGCCAGCAGCTTGGAACACATGAGGAGGGTGAACACTGAAGCTTTCTTT.

The gene calls are TRBV4-2 and TRBJ2-4; D ambiguous. This CDR3 has 16 amino acids. CDR1 and CDR2 from the germline V gene are LGHNA and YNFKEQ. The germline V and J ends were trimmed by 0 bases and 0 bases, with 9 bases remaining between them. CDR3: CASSQEMMVAKNIQYF. The CDR3 DNA follows: TGTGCCAGCAGCCAAGAAATGATGGTAGCCAAAAACATTCAGTACTTC.